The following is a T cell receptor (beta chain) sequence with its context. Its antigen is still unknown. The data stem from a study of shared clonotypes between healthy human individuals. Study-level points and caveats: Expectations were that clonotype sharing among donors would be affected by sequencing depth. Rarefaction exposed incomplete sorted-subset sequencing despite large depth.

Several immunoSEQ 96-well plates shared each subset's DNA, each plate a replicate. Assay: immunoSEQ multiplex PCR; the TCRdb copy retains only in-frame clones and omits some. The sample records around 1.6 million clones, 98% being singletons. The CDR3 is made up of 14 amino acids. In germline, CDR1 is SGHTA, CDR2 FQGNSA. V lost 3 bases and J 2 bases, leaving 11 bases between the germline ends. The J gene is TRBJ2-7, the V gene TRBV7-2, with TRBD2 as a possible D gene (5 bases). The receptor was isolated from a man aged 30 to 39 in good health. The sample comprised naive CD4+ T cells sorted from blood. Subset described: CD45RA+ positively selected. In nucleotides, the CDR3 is TGTGCCAGCAGCTTGAGGGAAGTCACCTACGAGCAGTACTTC. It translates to CASSLREVTYEQYF.